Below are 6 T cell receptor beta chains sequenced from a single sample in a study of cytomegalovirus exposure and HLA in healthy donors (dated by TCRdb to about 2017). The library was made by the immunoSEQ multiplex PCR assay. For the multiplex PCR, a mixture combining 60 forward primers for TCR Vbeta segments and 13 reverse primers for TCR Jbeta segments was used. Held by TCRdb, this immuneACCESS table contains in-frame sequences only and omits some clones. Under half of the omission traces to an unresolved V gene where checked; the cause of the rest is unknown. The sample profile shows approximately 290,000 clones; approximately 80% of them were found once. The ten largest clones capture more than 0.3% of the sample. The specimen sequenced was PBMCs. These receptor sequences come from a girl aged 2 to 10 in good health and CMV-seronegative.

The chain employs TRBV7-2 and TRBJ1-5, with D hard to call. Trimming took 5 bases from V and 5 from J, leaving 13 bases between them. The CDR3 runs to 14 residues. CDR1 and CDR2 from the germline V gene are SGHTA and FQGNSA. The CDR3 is CASSNMGSYQPQHF. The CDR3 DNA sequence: TGTGCCAGCAGCAACATGGGCTCCTATCAGCCCCAGCATTTT.

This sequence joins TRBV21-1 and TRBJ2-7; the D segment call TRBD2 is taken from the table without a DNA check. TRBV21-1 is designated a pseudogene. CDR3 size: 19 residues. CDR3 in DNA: TGTGCCAGCAGCAAAGAAGGGGGGGGCTCTAGCGGGATTCCCTACGAGCAGTACTTC. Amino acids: CASSKEGGGSSGIPYEQYF.

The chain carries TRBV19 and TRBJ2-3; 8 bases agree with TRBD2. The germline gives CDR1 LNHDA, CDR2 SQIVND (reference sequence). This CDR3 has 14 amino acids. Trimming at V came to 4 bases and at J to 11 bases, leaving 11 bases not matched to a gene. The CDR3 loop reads CASSKTAGGGGQYF. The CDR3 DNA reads TGTGCCAGTAGTAAAACCGCGGGGGGAGGTGGGCAGTATTTT.

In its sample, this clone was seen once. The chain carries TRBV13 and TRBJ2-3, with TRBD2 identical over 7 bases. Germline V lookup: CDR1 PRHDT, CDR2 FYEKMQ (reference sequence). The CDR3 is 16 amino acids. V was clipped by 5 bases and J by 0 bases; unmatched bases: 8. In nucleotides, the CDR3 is TGTGCCAGCAGCCGCAGACTAGCAGTAAGCACAGATACGCAGTATTTT. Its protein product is CASSRRLAVSTDTQYF. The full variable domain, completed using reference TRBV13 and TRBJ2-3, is AAGVIQSPRHLIKEKRETATLKCYPIPRHDTVYWYQQGPGQDPQFLISFYEKMQSDKGSIPDRFSAQQFSDYHSELNMSSLELGDSALYFCASSRRLAVSTDTQYFGPGTRLTVL.

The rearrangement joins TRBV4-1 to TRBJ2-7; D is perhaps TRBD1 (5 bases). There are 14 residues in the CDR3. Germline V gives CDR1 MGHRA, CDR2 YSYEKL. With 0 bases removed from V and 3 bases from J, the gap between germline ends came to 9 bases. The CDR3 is CASSQEDSYYEQYF. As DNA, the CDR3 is TGCGCCAGCAGCCAAGAAGACAGTTACTACGAGCAGTACTTC.

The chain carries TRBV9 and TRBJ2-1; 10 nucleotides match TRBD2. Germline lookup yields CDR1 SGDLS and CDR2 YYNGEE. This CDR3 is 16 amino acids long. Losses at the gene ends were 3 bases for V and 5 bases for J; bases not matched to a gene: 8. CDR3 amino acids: CASSGGGLAVDNEQFF. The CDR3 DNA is TGTGCCAGCAGCGGAGGTGGACTAGCGGTTGACAATGAGCAGTTCTTC. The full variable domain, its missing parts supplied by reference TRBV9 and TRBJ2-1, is DSGVTQTPKHLITATGQRVTLRCSPRSGDLSVYWYQQSLDQGLQFLIQYYNGEERAKGNILERFSAQQFPDLHSELNLSSLELGDSALYFCASSGGGLAVDNEQFFGPGTRLTVL.